The present T cell receptor beta chain was sequenced within a study of blood T cell repertoires in COVID-19. Study background: Samples taken during acute and convalescent COVID-19 were collected in the United States, Italy and Spain. Nucleic acid was either cDNA or gDNA, and it came from T cells, B-cell-depleted T cells, or PBMCs.

Germline V gene sequence: CDR1 MGHDK, CDR2 SYGVNS. The CDR3 has 13 amino acids. V dropped 9 bases and J dropped 6; count of bases not matched to a gene: 8. The table came from immunoSEQ multiplex PCR; TCRdb's copy has only in-frame clones and leaves some out. The data show under 200,000 clones, roughly 80% seen once. The chain employs TRBV25-1 and TRBJ1-1, with TRBD1 matching 9 bases. Sequencing was done on a sample of peripheral blood. This receptor was taken from a man in his sixties or seventies with acute or convalescent COVID-19. The CDR3 spells CARIGTGPPEAFF. The CDR3 DNA reads TGTGCCAGAATAGGGACAGGGCCCCCTGAAGCTTTCTTT.